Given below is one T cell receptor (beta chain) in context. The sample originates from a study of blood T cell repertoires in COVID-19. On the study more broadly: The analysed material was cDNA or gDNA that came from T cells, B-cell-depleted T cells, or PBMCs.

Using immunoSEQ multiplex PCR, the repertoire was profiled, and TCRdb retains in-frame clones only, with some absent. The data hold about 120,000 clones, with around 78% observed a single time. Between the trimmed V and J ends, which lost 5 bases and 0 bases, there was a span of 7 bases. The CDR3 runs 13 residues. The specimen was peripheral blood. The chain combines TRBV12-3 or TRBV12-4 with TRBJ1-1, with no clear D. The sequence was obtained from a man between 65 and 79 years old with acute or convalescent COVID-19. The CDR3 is CASSPQLNTEAFF. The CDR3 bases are TGTGCCAGCAGTCCACAATTGAACACTGAAGCTTTCTTT.